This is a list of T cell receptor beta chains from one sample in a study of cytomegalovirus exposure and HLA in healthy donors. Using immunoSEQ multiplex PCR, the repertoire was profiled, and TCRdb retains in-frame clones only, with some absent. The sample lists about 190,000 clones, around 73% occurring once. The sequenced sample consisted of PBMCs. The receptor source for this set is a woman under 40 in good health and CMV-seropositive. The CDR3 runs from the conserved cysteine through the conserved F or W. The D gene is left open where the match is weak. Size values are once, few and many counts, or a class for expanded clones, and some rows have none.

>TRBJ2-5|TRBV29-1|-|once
CSIEALQETQYF
TGCAGCATCGAAGCCCTTCAAGAGACCCAGTACTTC
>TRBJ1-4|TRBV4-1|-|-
CASSQERTDSTNEKLFF
TGCGCCAGCAGCCAAGAGAGGACAGATTCAACTAATGAAAAACTGTTTTTT
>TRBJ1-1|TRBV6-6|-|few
CATQIEGNTEAFF
TGTGCCACCCAGATCGAGGGGAACACTGAAGCTTTCTTT
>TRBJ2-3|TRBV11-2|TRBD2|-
CASSLYPSGETDTQYF
TGTGCCAGCAGCTTATATCCTAGCGGGGAAACAGATACGCAGTATTTT
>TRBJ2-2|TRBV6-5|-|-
CASITASTGELFF
TGTGCCAGCATAACAGCCTCCACCGGGGAGCTGTTTTTT
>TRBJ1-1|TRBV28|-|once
CASSLWPAEAFF
TGTGCCAGCAGTTTGTGGCCAGCTGAAGCTTTCTTT
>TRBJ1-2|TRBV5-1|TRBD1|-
CASSPDRPNYGYTF
TGCGCCAGCAGCCCGGACAGGCCCAACTATGGCTACACCTTC
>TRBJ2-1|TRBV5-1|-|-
CASSPVGSSSYNEQFF
TGCGCCAGCAGCCCGGTAGGGAGTAGCTCCTACAATGAGCAGTTCTTC
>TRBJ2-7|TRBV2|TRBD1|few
CASRKGQVSYEQYF
TGTGCCAGCAGGAAGGGACAGGTCTCCTACGAGCAGTACTTC
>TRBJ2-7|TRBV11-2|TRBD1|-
CASSPGTGEIYEQYF
TGTGCCAGCAGCCCCGGGACAGGGGAAATCTACGAGCAGTACTTC
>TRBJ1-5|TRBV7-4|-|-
CASSSRDFENHF
TGTGCCAGCAGCTCCCGGGACTTTGAGAACCATTTT
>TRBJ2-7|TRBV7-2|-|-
CASSLAQGFYEQYF
TGTGCCAGCAGCTTAGCGCAGGGTTTCTACGAGCAGTACTTC
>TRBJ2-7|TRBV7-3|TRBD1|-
CASSPRDSTYEQYF
TGTGCCAGCAGCCCCCGGGACAGCACCTACGAGCAGTACTTC
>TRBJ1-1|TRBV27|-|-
CASSSQGRIAAFF
TGTGCCAGCAGTTCCCAGGGTCGGATCGCGGCTTTCTTT
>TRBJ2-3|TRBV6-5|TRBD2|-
CASRTSGFTDTQYF
TGTGCCAGCCGGACTAGCGGGTTCACAGATACGCAGTATTTT
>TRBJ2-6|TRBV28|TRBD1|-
CASRGQGPSGANVLTF
TGTGCCAGCAGAGGACAGGGGCCATCGGGGGCCAACGTCCTGACTTTC